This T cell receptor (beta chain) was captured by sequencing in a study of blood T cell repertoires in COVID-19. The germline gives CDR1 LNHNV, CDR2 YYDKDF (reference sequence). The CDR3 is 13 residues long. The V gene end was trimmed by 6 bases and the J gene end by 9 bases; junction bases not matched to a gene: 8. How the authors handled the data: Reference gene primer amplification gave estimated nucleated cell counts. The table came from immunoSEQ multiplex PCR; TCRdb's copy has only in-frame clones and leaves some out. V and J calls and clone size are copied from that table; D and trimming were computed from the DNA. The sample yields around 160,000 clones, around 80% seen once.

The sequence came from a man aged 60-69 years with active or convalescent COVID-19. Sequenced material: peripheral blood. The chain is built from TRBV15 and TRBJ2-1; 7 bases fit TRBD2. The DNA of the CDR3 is TGTGCCACCAGTTTTGCGGGAGAAATTGAGCAGTTCTTC. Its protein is CATSFAGEIEQFF.